Presented here are 28 T cell receptor beta chains from one specimen sequenced in a study of blood T cell repertoires in COVID-19. Measured with immunoSEQ multiplex PCR; TCRdb has only the in-frame clones, and not every one. The data show 85,000 to 100,000 clones, with just over 90% seen just once and around 1.7% held by the top ten. Source material: peripheral blood. The receptor set was obtained from a man aged 55-75 years with acute or convalescent COVID-19.

The rearrangement links TRBV2 to TRBJ1-5, with D unclear. The CDR3 extends over 14 amino acids. The germline gives CDR1 SNHLY, CDR2 FYNNEI. V gave up 6 bases and J gave up 6 bases, with 15 bases separating them. CDR3 nucleotide sequence: TGTGCCAGCAGAGATGCCCGGGAAGGTCAGCCCCAGCATTTT. Translation gives CASRDAREGQPQHF.

The chain carries TRBV29-1 and TRBJ1-1; no clear D gene. Germline CDR1 SQVTM, CDR2 ANQGSEA. Trimming removed 7 bases at V and 5 bases at J, with 14 bases between. The CDR3 contains 12 residues. The CDR3 region has the DNA TGCAGCGCAGACACCCTAAGGACTGAAGCTTTCTTT. Amino acid sequence: CSADTLRTEAFF.

This sequence joins TRBV6-1 and TRBJ1-2, with D perhaps matching TRBD1 (6 bases). CDR1 MNHNS and CDR2 SASEGT come from the germline V gene. The CDR3 spans 15 residues. With 3 bases removed from V and 4 bases from J, the gap between germline ends came to 15 bases. The CDR3 DNA follows: TGTGCCAGCAGTGAGGACGGGACAACCTCCTATGGCTACACCTTC. Translating it yields CASSEDGTTSYGYTF.

V gene TRBV7-8 combines with J gene TRBJ2-6; TRBD1 aligns across 7 bases. J gave up 0 bases and V 1 base, and 9 bases lay outside the gene matches. Germline V gene sequence: CDR1 SGHVS, CDR2 FQNEAQ. The CDR3 totals 19 residues. CDR3 nucleotides: TGTGCCAGCAGCTTAGGGTCTGGCAGGGGGAGCTCTGGGGCCAACGTCCTGACTTTC. This codes for CASSLGSGRGSSGANVLTF.

This clone showed up just once. The rearrangement uses TRBV2 and TRBJ1-6, with D tentatively TRBD1 (6 bases). Trimming took off 7 bases at V and 0 bases at J, with 10 bases between the two ends. The CDR3 has 15 residues. Germline V CDR1 and CDR2: SNHLY, FYNNEI. The CDR3 region is CASKGGSSYNSPLHF. CDR3 DNA: TGTGCCAGCAAGGGGGGGAGCTCCTATAATTCACCCCTCCACTTT.

This clone came up a few times. The chain joins TRBV2 to TRBJ2-2, with D perhaps matching TRBD2 (6 bases). CDR3 length: 14 amino acids. Germline V lookup: CDR1 SNHLY, CDR2 FYNNEI. Trimming removed 7 bases from V and 3 bases from J, with 12 bases in between. CDR3 coding DNA: TGTGCCAGCATGTCGGGGGATGACACCGGGGAGCTGTTTTTT. It is translated as CASMSGDDTGELFF.

V is TRBV5-1 and J is TRBJ1-4; 9 bases are shared with TRBD1. J lost 5 bases, V lost 4 bases, and 3 bases had no gene match. The CDR3 has 14 amino acids. Germline assignment: CDR1 SGHRS and CDR2 YFSETQ. CDR3 region: CASSRDRGNEKLFF. CDR3 bases: TGCGCCAGCAGCCGTGACAGGGGGAATGAAAAACTGTTTTTT.

The chain recombines TRBV28 with TRBJ1-2; 8 bases fit TRBD1. CDR1 is MDHEN, CDR2 SYDVKM, per germline. This CDR3 comprises 15 residues. The V gene end was trimmed by 5 bases and the J gene end by 3 bases; junction bases not matched to a gene: 8. CDR3 amino acids: CASSPSTGDHYGYTF. The CDR3 DNA reads as TGTGCCAGCAGTCCATCGACAGGGGATCACTATGGCTACACCTTC.

In this sample, this clone turned up a few times. The chain uses TRBV19 and TRBJ1-4, with TRBD1 matching over 9 bases. The CDR3 loop spans 18 amino acids. Germline trimming cut 3 bases from V and 11 bases from J; bases unmatched to any gene: 19. The V gene's germline CDR1 is LNHDA and CDR2 SQIVND (reference sequence). The CDR3: CASSMKDRGLIVEEKLFF. The CDR3 DNA is TGTGCCAGTAGTATGAAGGACAGGGGTCTCATCGTTGAGGAGAAACTGTTTTTT. Full variable domain (remainder filled in from reference TRBV19 and TRBJ1-4): DGGITQSPKYLFRKEGQNVTLSCEQNLNHDAMYWYRQDPGQGLRLIYYSQIVNDFQKGDIAEGYSVSREKKESFPLTVTSAQKNPTAFYLCASSMKDRGLIVEEKLFFGSGTQLSVL.

The V and J genes are TRBV18 and TRBJ1-2, with TRBD1 identical over 9 bases. In germline, CDR1 is KGHSH, CDR2 LQKENI. The CDR3 loop spans 14 amino acids. With 0 bases clipped from V and 8 bases from J, the junction kept 4 bases outside the gene matches. The CDR3 sequence: CASSPPGTGHGYTF. In DNA form, the CDR3 reads TGTGCCAGCTCACCACCTGGGACAGGGCACGGCTACACCTTC.

This clone appeared a single time. V usage is TRBV30 and J usage is TRBJ1-2; the match to TRBD1 covers 8 bases. Germline-derived CDR1 and CDR2 are GTSNPN and SVGIG (reference sequence). The CDR3 loop spans 17 amino acids. V gave up 1 base and J gave up 2 bases; unmatched junction bases: 12. The CDR3, as DNA: TGTGCCTGGAGTGCGTTCCTGTTCCGGGACAGGAACTATGGCTACACCTTC. Protein: CAWSAFLFRDRNYGYTF.

V is TRBV9 and J is TRBJ1-1, with 10 bases identical to TRBD1. Per germline, CDR1 SGDLS and CDR2 YYNGEE. V trimming: 4 bases; J trimming: 4 bases; junction bases outside the gene matches: 10. This CDR3 contains 16 residues. The CDR3: CASSPRTGGFATEAFF. CDR3 DNA: TGTGCCAGCAGCCCACGGACAGGGGGGTTCGCCACTGAAGCTTTCTTT.

The V and J genes are TRBV28 and TRBJ2-2; 10 nucleotides match TRBD1. Germline values: CDR1 MDHEN, CDR2 SYDVKM. With V trimmed by 4 bases and J by 7 bases, 12 bases remained unmatched. This CDR3 comprises 17 residues. CDR3 DNA sequence: TGTGCCAGCAGTTCCACGGGACAGGGGAATCGAAACGGGGAGCTGTTTTTT. It yields the protein CASSSTGQGNRNGELFF.

The chain combines TRBV3-1 (or the pseudogene TRBV3-2) with TRBJ1-6, with TRBD1 identical over 9 bases. CDR1 and CDR2 from the germline V gene are LGHDT and YNNKEL (reference sequence). The CDR3 consists of 16 residues. Trimming at V came to 4 bases and at J to 9 bases, leaving 10 bases not matched to a gene. The CDR3 nucleotides are TGTGCCAGCAGCCCAGACCGAATGACAGGGGGTTCACCCCTCCACTTT. Amino acid sequence: CASSPDRMTGGSPLHF.

This chain links TRBV2 with TRBJ1-2; TRBD1 aligns across 8 bases. Germline values: CDR1 SNHLY, CDR2 FYNNEI. The ends lost 4 bases at V and 4 bases at J; junction bases unmatched: 2. The CDR3 is made up of 13 amino acids. Here the CDR3 reads CASSAGQGYGYTF. The CDR3, as DNA: TGTGCCAGCAGTGCCGGACAGGGCTATGGCTACACCTTC.

The chain combines TRBV12-3 or TRBV12-4 with TRBJ2-3; 10 bases align to TRBD1. V gave up 6 bases and J gave up 5 bases; unmatched junction bases: 2. This CDR3 comprises 13 residues. The chain's CDR3 is CASSGQGVDTQYF. CDR3 DNA sequence: TGTGCCAGCAGCGGACAGGGGGTAGATACGCAGTATTTT.

The chain combines TRBV2 with TRBJ2-5; TRBD2 agrees at 7 bases. The CDR3 sequence is 15 residues long. Germline assignment: CDR1 SNHLY and CDR2 FYNNEI. V shed 7 bases, J shed 2 bases, and the junction held 10 bases outside the gene matches. The CDR3, as DNA: TGTGCCAGCACCGAGGCGGGGGTAGGACAAGAGACCCAGTACTTC. Translating gives CASTEAGVGQETQYF.

This chain links TRBV28 with TRBJ2-1, with a possible D match to TRBD1 (5 bases). Germline CDR1 and CDR2: MDHEN and SYDVKM. The CDR3 runs to 14 residues. Trimming cost V 7 bases and J 2 bases, with 12 bases left between them. This chain's CDR3 is CASTPDRAYNEQFF. CDR3 in DNA: TGTGCCAGCACCCCAGACAGAGCCTACAATGAGCAGTTCTTC.

V and J are TRBV18 and TRBJ1-5; 8 nucleotides line up with TRBD1. CDR3 length: 16 amino acids. V dropped 6 bases and J dropped 7; count of bases not matched to a gene: 14. Germline loops: CDR1 KGHSH, CDR2 LQKENI. CDR3 sequence reads: CASSRTGYKPEQPQHF. The CDR3 coding sequence is TGTGCCAGCTCCCGGACAGGGTATAAGCCGGAGCAGCCCCAGCATTTT.

Only one count was recorded for this clone. The genes are TRBV19 and TRBJ1-4; 9 bases fit TRBD1. Germline CDR1 and CDR2: LNHDA and SQIVND (reference sequence). The CDR3 length is 13 residues. The CDR3 protein is CAPTGGSNEKLFF. In nucleotides, the CDR3 is TGTGCACCGACAGGGGGTTCTAATGAAAAACTGTTTTTT.

CDR3 loop: CASSATKGNSPLHF. The CDR3 coding sequence is TGTGCCAGCAGTGCCACCAAGGGGAATTCACCCCTCCACTTT. The V and J genes are TRBV2 and TRBJ1-6, with D perhaps TRBD1 (5 bases). Germline CDR1 SNHLY, CDR2 FYNNEI. The CDR3 is made up of 14 amino acids. The V gene lost 4 bases and the J gene lost 7 bases, with 11 bases spanning the gap. The full variable domain, in which reference TRBV2 and TRBJ1-6 provide the parts outside the CDR3, is EPEVTQTPSHQVTQMGQEVILRCVPISNHLYFYWYRQILGQKVEFLVSFYNNEISEKSEIFDDQFSVERPDGSNFTLKIRSTKLEDSAMYFCASSATKGNSPLHFGNGTRLTVT.

V usage is TRBV5-6 and J usage is TRBJ1-6; D is uncertain. This CDR3 spans 18 amino acids. Germline CDR1 is SGHDT and CDR2 is YYEEEE. V lost 4 bases, J lost 10 bases, and 27 bases lay in between. The CDR3 loop is CASSLRRGLDYGQSPLHF. The CDR3 DNA follows: TGTGCCAGCAGCCTGCGGCGGGGTCTGGATTATGGCCAGTCACCCCTCCACTTT.

The chain joins TRBV7-9 to TRBJ1-2; D is perhaps TRBD1 (5 bases). Germline CDR1 and CDR2: SEHNR and FQNEAQ (reference sequence). Trimming stripped 8 bases from V and 6 bases from J, with 16 bases between. The CDR3 totals 13 residues. The CDR3 nucleotides read TGTGCCAGCTTCGATCGGGGGATCCATGGCTACACCTTC. It is translated as CASFDRGIHGYTF.

The chain is built from TRBV24-1 and TRBJ2-5, with TRBD1 identical over 7 bases. V lost 2 bases, J lost 5 bases, and 7 bases stayed unmatched. The germline V gene encodes CDR1 KGHDR and CDR2 SFDVKD. CDR3 length equals 15 residues. CDR3 in amino acids: CATSDSRTGGETQYF. The CDR3, as DNA: TGTGCCACCAGTGATTCGAGGACAGGTGGTGAGACCCAGTACTTC.

V is TRBV12-3 or TRBV12-4 and J is TRBJ1-2, with a weak D call TRBD1 (5 bases). The CDR3 is made up of 13 amino acids. V was trimmed by 4 bases and J by 2 bases, leaving 8 bases between them. The CDR3 region is CASSSRQNYGYTF. The CDR3 nucleotides are TGTGCCAGCAGTTCTCGACAGAACTATGGCTACACCTTC.

V is TRBV3-1 (or the pseudogene TRBV3-2) and J is TRBJ1-3; D not certain. Deletions cut 0 bases from V and 4 bases from J, with 10 bases between. Germline lookup yields CDR1 LGHDT and CDR2 YNNKEL (reference sequence). The CDR3 has 15 residues. CDR3 region: CASSQDGVGGNTIYF. The CDR3 bases are TGTGCCAGCAGCCAAGACGGGGTAGGCGGAAACACCATATATTTT.

This sequence joins TRBV19 and TRBJ1-5; D is unresolved. The CDR3 sequence is 14 residues long. Trimming took off 7 bases at V and 2 bases at J, with 12 bases between the two ends. CDR1 LNHDA and CDR2 SQIVND come from the germline V gene (reference sequence). DNA for the CDR3: TGTGCCAGTAAGGCGGGCTCGGGCAATCAGCCCCAGCATTTT. Encoded protein: CASKAGSGNQPQHF.

The rearrangement links TRBV5-4 to TRBJ2-3; 8 nucleotides agree with TRBD2. V was clipped by 4 bases and J by 5 bases; unmatched bases: 9. This CDR3 has 15 residues. CDR1 SGHNT and CDR2 YYREEE come from the germline V gene (reference sequence). CDR3 DNA sequence: TGTGCCAGCAGCCTCGGGGGGGCCAGTAGAGATACGCAGTATTTT. Translated, it gives CASSLGGASRDTQYF. Filled out from reference TRBV5-4 and TRBJ2-3, the complete variable domain reads ETGVTQSPTHLIKTRGQQVTLRCSSQSGHNTVSWYQQALGQGPQFIFQYYREEENGRGNFPPRFSGLQFPNYSSELNVNALELDDSALYLCASSLGGASRDTQYFGPGTRLTVL.